Given below is one TCR beta chain in context. Antigen: not known. The record originates from a study of graft-versus-host responses after intestinal transplantation. Overall study findings and caveats: In patients with graft-donor T cell macrochimerism, allograft graft-versus-host to host-versus-graft clonal ratios were high. Peak levels of circulating GvH clones tracked with early post-transplant HvG declines. The authors found GvH clones in recipient marrow, some appearing first in ileum or blood.

The repertoire was sequenced with immunoSEQ multiplex PCR; TCRdb's copy has only in-frame clones and lacks some. The profile shows some 97,000 clones, about 90% of them singletons. The TCR originated in a human donor who was the organ donor for an intestinal transplant. This specimen consisted of unstimulated CD4+ T cells sorted from spleen or lymph node cells, obtained before transplant.

The CDR3 coding sequence is TGCGCCAGCAGCCAAGAGTGGACTAGCTCCGAGGGGTACGAGCAGTACTTC. Amino acid sequence: CASSQEWTSSEGYEQYF. The rearrangement joins TRBV4-1 to TRBJ2-7, with 8 bases matching TRBD2. The CDR3 has 17 amino acids. The V segment lost 0 bases and the J segment 4 bases; nucleotides outside the gene matches: 11. CDR1 is MGHRA and CDR2 is YSYEKL in the germline V gene.